The source of this TCR beta chain is a study of T cell responses to AZD1222 COVID-19 vaccine. Findings of the study overall: Scientists sampled the repertoires only once the peak T cell response had passed.

Unmatched junction bases numbered 11, after V lost 5 bases and J lost 3 bases. The CDR3 totals 16 residues. Germline V gene lookup returns CDR1 SGHNT and CDR2 YENEEA. This clone showed up just once. What it binds is not known. TCRdb's copy holds only in-frame clones and misses some; the assay was immunoSEQ multiplex PCR. The table has 100,000 to 150,000 clones, approximately 90% seen once. The sequenced sample was peripheral blood, obtained on day 0 of MenACWY control vaccination. The clonotype originates from an adult in good health. The chain recombines TRBV11-3 with TRBJ2-3; 7 nucleotides line up with TRBD1. The CDR3 here is CASSRQGHVSTDTQYF. The CDR3 DNA sequence: TGTGCCAGCAGCCGACAGGGACACGTCAGTACAGATACGCAGTATTTT. Filled out from reference TRBV11-3 and TRBJ2-3, the complete variable domain reads EAGVVQSPRYKIIEKKQPVAFWCNPISGHNTLYWYLQNLGQGPELLIRYENEEAVDDSQLPKDRFSAERLKGVDSTLKIQPAELGDSAVYLCASSRQGHVSTDTQYFGPGTRLTVL.